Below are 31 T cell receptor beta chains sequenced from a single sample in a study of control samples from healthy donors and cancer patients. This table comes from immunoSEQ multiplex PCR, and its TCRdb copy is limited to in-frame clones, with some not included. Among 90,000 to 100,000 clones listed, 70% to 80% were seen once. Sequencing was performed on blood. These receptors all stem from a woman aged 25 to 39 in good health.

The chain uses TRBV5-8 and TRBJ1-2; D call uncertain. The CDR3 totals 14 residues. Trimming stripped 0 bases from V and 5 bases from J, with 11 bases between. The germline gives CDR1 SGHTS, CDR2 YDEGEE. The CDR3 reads CASSLAQFRYGYTF. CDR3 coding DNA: TGTGCCAGCAGCTTGGCTCAGTTTAGATATGGCTACACCTTC. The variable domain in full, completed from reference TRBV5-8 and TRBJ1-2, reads EAGVTQSPTHLIKTRGQQATLRCSPISGHTSVYWYQQALGLGLQFLLWYDEGEERNRGNFPPRFSGRQFPNYSSELNVNALELEDSALYLCASSLAQFRYGYTFGSGTRLTVV.

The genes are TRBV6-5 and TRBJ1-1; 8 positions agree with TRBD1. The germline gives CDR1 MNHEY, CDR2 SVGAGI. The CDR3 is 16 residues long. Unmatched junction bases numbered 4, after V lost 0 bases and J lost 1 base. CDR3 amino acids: CASSYSTGERNTEAFF. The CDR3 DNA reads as TGTGCCAGCAGTTACTCGACAGGGGAAAGGAACACTGAAGCTTTCTTT.

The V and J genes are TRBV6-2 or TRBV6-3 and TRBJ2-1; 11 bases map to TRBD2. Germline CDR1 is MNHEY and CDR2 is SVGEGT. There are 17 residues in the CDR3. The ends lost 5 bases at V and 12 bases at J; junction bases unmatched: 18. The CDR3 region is CASSHTTSGAKTIGQFF. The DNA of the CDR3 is TGTGCCAGCAGTCATACGACTAGCGGGGCAAAAACAATCGGGCAGTTCTTC.

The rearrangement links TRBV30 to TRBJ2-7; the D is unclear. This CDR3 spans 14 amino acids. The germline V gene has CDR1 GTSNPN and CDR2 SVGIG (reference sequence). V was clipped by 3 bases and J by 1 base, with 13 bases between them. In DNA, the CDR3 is TGTGCCTGGAGAAGGGAAGAGAGGTCCTACGAGCAGTACTTC. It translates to CAWRREERSYEQYF.

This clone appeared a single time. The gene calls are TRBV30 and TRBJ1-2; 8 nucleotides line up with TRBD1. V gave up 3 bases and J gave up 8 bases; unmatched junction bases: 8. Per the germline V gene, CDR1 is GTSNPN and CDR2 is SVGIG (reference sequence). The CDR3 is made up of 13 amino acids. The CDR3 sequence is CAWSEDRAYGYTF. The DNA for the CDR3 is TGTGCCTGGAGCGAGGACAGGGCCTACGGCTACACCTTC.

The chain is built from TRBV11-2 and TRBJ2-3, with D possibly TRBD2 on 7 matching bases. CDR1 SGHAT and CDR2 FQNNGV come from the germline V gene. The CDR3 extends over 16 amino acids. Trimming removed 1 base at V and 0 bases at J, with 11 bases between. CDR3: CASSLGGGPSTDTQYF. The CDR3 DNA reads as TGTGCCAGCAGCTTAGGCGGGGGCCCTAGCACAGATACGCAGTATTTT.

The CDR3 DNA follows: TGTGCCAGCAGCGTAACAGCAACCTATAATTCACCCCTCCACTTT. Its translation is CASSVTATYNSPLHF. The gene calls are TRBV9 and TRBJ1-6; D is unclear. Trimming stripped 1 base from V and 2 bases from J, with 7 bases between. CDR1 is SGDLS and CDR2 is YYNGEE in the germline V gene. This CDR3 contains 15 residues.

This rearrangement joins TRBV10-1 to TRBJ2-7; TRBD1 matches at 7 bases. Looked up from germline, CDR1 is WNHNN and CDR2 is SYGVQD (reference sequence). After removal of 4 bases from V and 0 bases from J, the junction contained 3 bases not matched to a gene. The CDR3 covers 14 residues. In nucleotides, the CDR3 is TGCGCCAGCAGTGCCGGGACAGCCTCCTACGAGCAGTACTTC. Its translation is CASSAGTASYEQYF.

The CDR3 loop is CASSYETNTEAFF. The CDR3 nucleotides are TGTGCCAGCAGTTATGAGACGAACACTGAAGCTTTCTTT. V and J are TRBV6-2 or TRBV6-3 and TRBJ1-1; D uncertain. CDR1 and CDR2 (germline): MNHEY, SVGEGT. Trimming took 3 bases from V and 1 from J, leaving 6 bases between them. The CDR3 consists of 13 residues.

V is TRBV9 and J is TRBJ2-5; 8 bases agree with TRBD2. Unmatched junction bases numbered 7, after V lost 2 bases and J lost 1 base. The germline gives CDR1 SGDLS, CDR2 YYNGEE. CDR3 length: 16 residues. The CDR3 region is CASSVGARGVQETQYF. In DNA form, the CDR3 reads TGTGCCAGCAGCGTCGGGGCGCGGGGGGTCCAAGAGACCCAGTACTTC.

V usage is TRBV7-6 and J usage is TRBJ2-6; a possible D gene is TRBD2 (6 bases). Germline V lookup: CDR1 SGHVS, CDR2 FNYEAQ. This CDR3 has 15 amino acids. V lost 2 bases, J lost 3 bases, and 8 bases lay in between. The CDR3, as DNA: TGTGCCAGCAGCTTAATGGGAGGTGGGGCCAACGTCCTGACTTTC. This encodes CASSLMGGGANVLTF.

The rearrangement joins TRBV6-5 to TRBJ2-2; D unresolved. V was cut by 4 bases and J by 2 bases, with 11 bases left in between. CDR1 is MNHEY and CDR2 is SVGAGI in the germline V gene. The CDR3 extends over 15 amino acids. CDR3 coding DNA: TGTGCCAGCAGTTCCACGACCGATAACACCGGGGAGCTGTTTTTT. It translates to CASSSTTDNTGELFF.

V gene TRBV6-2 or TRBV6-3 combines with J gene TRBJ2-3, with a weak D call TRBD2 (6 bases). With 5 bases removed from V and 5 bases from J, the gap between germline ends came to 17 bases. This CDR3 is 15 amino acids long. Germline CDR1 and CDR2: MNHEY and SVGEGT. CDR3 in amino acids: CASSPTGLGGDTQYF. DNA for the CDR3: TGTGCCAGCAGTCCCACGGGACTGGGTGGAGATACGCAGTATTTT.

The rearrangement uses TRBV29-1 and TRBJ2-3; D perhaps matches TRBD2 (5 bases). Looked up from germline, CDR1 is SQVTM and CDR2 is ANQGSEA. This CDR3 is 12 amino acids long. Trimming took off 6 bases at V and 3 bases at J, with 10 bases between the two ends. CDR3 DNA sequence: TGCAGCGTGGGTCGGGGAACAGATACGCAGTATTTT. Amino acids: CSVGRGTDTQYF.

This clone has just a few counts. CDR3 sequence: CASSLGTGRGSNQPQHF. In nucleotides, the CDR3 is TGTGCCAGCAGCTTAGGAACAGGGCGAGGTAGCAATCAGCCCCAGCATTTT. V usage is TRBV7-6 and J usage is TRBJ1-5; tentatively, D is TRBD1 (6 bases). This CDR3 is built from 17 residues. The V gene lost 1 base and the J gene lost 0 bases, with 13 bases spanning the gap. Germline loops: CDR1 SGHVS, CDR2 FNYEAQ.

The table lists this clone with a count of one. The CDR3 DNA follows: TGCGCCAGCAGTGTTGGCGGGGGGGGCACAGATACGCAGTATTTT. This encodes CASSVGGGGTDTQYF. The chain is built from TRBV10-2 and TRBJ2-3, with 9 bases lining up with TRBD2. The CDR3 runs to 15 residues. With 4 bases clipped from V and 1 base from J, the junction kept 3 bases outside the gene matches. Germline lookup yields CDR1 WSHSY and CDR2 SAAADI.

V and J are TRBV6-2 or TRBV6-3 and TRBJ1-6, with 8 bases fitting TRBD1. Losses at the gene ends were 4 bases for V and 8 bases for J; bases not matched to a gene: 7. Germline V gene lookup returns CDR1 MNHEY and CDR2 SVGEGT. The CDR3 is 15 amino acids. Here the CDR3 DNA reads TGTGCCAGCAGTTCTCCAGGACAGGGCGATTCACCCCTCCACTTT. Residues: CASSSPGQGDSPLHF.

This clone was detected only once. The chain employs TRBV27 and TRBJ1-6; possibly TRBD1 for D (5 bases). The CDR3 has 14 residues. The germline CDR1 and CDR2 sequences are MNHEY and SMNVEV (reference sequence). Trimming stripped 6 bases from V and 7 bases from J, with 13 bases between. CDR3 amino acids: CASRQGGVNSPLHF. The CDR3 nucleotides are TGTGCCAGCAGGCAGGGAGGCGTAAATTCACCCCTCCACTTT.

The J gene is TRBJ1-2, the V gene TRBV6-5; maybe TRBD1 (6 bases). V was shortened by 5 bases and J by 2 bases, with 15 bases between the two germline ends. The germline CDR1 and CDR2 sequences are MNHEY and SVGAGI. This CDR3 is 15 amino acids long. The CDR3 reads CASSLLKGGNYGYTF. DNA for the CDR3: TGTGCCAGCAGTCTCCTCAAGGGGGGGAACTATGGCTACACCTTC.

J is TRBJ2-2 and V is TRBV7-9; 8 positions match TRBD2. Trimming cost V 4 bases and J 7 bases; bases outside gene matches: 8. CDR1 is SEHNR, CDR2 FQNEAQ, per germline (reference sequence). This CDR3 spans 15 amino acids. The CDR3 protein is CASSSTGTSSGELFF. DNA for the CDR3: TGTGCCAGCAGCTCCACCGGGACTAGTAGCGGGGAGCTGTTTTTT.

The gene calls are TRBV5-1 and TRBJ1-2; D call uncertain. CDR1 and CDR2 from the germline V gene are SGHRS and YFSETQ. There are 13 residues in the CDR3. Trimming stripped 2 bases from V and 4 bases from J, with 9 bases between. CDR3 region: CASSFSKAYGYTF. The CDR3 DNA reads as TGCGCCAGCAGCTTTAGTAAAGCCTATGGCTACACCTTC.

The CDR3 sequence is CASSEEGYRYTF. CDR3 sequence (DNA): TGTGCCAGCAGTGAAGAAGGGTATCGCTACACCTTC. The chain links TRBV6-1 to TRBJ1-2, with D unclear. Trimming took off 1 base at V and 9 bases at J, with 9 bases between the two ends. In germline, CDR1 is MNHNS, CDR2 SASEGT. The CDR3 covers 12 residues.

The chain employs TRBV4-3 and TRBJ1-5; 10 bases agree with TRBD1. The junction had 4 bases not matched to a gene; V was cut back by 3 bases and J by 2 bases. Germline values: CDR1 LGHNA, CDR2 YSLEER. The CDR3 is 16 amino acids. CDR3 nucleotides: TGCGCCAGCAGCCAGACAGGGGGCTCGGGCAATCAGCCCCAGCATTTT. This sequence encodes CASSQTGGSGNQPQHF.

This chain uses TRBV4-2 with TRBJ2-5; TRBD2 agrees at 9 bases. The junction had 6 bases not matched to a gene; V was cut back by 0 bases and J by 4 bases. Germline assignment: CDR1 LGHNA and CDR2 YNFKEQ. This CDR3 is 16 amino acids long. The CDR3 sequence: CASSQDGGGEGETQYF. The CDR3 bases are TGTGCCAGCAGCCAAGATGGCGGGGGGGAGGGAGAGACCCAGTACTTC.

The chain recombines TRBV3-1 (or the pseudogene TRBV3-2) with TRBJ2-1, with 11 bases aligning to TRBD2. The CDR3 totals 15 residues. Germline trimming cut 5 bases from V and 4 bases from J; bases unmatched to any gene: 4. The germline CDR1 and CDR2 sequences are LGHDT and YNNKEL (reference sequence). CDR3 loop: CASSTTSGAYNEQFF. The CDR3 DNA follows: TGTGCCAGCAGCACGACTAGCGGGGCTTACAATGAGCAGTTCTTC.

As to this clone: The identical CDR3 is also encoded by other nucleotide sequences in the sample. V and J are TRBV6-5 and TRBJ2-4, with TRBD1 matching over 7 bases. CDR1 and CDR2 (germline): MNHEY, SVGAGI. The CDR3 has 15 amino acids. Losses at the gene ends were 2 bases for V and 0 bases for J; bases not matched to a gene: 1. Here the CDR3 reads CASSYRGLAKNIQYF. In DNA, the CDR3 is TGTGCCAGCAGTTACAGGGGGCTAGCCAAAAACATTCAGTACTTC.

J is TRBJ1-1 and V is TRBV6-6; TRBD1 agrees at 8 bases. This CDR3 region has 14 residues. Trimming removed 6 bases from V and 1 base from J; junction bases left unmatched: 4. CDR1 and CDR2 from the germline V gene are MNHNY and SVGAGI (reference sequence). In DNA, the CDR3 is TGTGCCAGCAGCCACGGGACAGGGAACACTGAAGCTTTCTTT. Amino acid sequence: CASSHGTGNTEAFF.

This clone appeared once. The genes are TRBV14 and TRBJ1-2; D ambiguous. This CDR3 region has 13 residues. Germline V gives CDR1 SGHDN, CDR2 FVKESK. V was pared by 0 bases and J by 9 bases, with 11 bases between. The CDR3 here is CASSQDTGGRYTF. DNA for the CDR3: TGTGCCAGCAGCCAAGACACTGGAGGACGCTACACCTTC.

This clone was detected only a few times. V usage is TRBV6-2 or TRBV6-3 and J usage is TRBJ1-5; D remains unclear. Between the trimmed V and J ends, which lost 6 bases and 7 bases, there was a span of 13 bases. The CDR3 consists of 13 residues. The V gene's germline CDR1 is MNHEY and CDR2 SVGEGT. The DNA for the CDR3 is TGTGCCAGCAGCCTAGACGAATACCAGCCCCAGCATTTT. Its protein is CASSLDEYQPQHF.

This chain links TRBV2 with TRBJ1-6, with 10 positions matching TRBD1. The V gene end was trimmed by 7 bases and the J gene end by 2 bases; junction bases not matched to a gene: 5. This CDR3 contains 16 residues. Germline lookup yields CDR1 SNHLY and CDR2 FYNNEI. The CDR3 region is CASIGTGVTYNSPLHF. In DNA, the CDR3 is TGTGCCAGCATCGGGACAGGGGTAACCTATAATTCACCCCTCCACTTT.

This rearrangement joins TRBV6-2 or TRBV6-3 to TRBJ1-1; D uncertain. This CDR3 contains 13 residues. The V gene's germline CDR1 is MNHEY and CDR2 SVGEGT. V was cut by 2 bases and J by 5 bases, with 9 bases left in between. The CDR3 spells CASSYRLGTEAFF. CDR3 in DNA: TGTGCCAGCAGTTACCGCCTGGGGACTGAAGCTTTCTTT.